A single sample gave rise to the 7 T cell receptor beta chains below, sequenced in a study of T cell repertoires in cytomegalovirus infection (dated by TCRdb to 2018 to 2020). The reads were generated on an Illumina HiSeq 1500. In-frame beta chains were kept once TCRdb had trimmed the public reads at Q25 with fastp and called clones with MiXCR. Records with the same CDR3 protein are collapsed into one entry carrying the most frequent genes and DNA. Present in this sample are hundreds of thousands of distinct CDR3 sequences, around 30% of which were seen just once. The ten top clones hold roughly 17% of the sample. The antigens of these receptors remain unknown. The treatment or condition label corresponds to: in vitro stimulation with specific CMV peptide epitopes to enrich CMV-specific T cells. The input for sequencing was cultured PBMCs, taken from culture after CMV antigen stimulation. These receptors were taken from a human donor in good health (CMV status not recorded). Some clones in this sample may be carry-over from other donors' samples.

The chain combines TRBV6-5 with TRBJ1-1; D ambiguous. The germline gives CDR1 MNHEY, CDR2 SVGAGI. V was shortened by 7 bases and J by 4 bases, with 13 bases between the two germline ends. There are 13 residues in the CDR3. CDR3 loop: CASNPQLGTEAFF. CDR3 DNA: TGTGCCAGCAACCCTCAGCTGGGCACTGAAGCTTTCTTT.

The chain joins TRBV20-1 to TRBJ1-5, with 7 bases lining up with TRBD1. This CDR3 has 14 residues. With 3 bases clipped from V and 5 bases from J, the junction kept 7 bases outside the gene matches. CDR1 is DFQATT and CDR2 is SNEGSKA in the germline V gene (reference sequence). The CDR3 region has the DNA TGCAGTGCTAGCCGAGGGGGCGGCGATCAGCCCCAGCATTTT. This codes for CSASRGGGDQPQHF.

V is TRBV7-8 and J is TRBJ2-7; TRBD1 or TRBD2 may be the D gene (5 bases each). The CDR3 is 12 residues long. Trimming took off 11 bases at V and 5 bases at J, with 16 bases between the two ends. Germline V CDR1 and CDR2: SGHVS, FQNEAQ. CDR3 nucleotides: TGTGCCGGAAAGAGGGGAAAACACGAGCAGTACTTC. This translates into CAGKRGKHEQYF. The whole variable domain, remainder taken from reference TRBV7-8 and TRBJ2-7, is GAGVSQSPRYKVAKRGQDVALRCDPISGHVSLFWYQQALGQGPEFLTYFQNEAQLDKSGLPSDRFFAERPEGSVSTLKIQRTQQEDSAVYLCAGKRGKHEQYFGPGTRLTVT.

This chain's CDR3 is CASSAGTSSYNEQFF. CDR3 nucleotide sequence: TGTGCCAGCAGCGCCGGGACTAGCTCCTACAATGAGCAGTTCTTC. The chain recombines TRBV7-9 with TRBJ2-1; TRBD2 matches at 8 bases. Unmatched junction bases numbered 3, after V lost 5 bases and J lost 0 bases. There are 15 residues in the CDR3. The germline V gene has CDR1 SEHNR and CDR2 FQNEAQ (reference sequence).

The rearrangement uses TRBV4-1 and TRBJ1-1, with D unresolved. Germline-derived CDR1 and CDR2 are MGHRA and YSYEKL. This CDR3 is built from 14 residues. Trimming left V 1 base short and J 3 bases short, with 9 bases between. The CDR3 here is CASSQGEIDTEAFF. In nucleotides, the CDR3 is TGCGCCAGCAGCCAAGGGGAGATTGACACTGAAGCTTTCTTT.

There are many counts of this clonotype. The chain has TRBV11-2 and TRBJ2-1; D may be TRBD2 (5 bases). CDR1 and CDR2 (germline): SGHAT, FQNNGV. Trimming shortened V by 6 bases and J by 9 bases, and 9 bases separated the two germline ends. CDR3 size: 11 residues. This CDR3 reads CASSLRGEQFF. CDR3 sequence (DNA): TGTGCCAGCAGTTTACGGGGTGAGCAGTTCTTC.

This clonotype was observed a single time. The chain links TRBV7-6 to TRBJ1-2; D unclear. The CDR3 is 11 amino acids. V was pared by 5 bases and J by 6 bases, with 7 bases between. CDR1 SGHVS and CDR2 FNYEAQ come from the germline V gene. The CDR3 region is CASSREDGYTF. Written as DNA, the CDR3 is TGTGCCAGCAGCAGGGAAGATGGCTACACCTTC.